The clone carrying this T cell receptor beta chain was found a few times. These data belong to a study of T cells after yellow fever vaccination. TCRdb re-derived calls from the 5' RACE reads in MiXCR, one entry per CDR3 protein. The data hold hundreds of thousands of distinct CDR3 sequences, with 13% observed a single time. V was trimmed by 4 bases and J by 8 bases, leaving 15 bases between them. Germline-derived CDR1 and CDR2 are DFQATT and SNEGSKA (reference sequence). The CDR3 has 13 amino acids. This clonotype originated in a young man who received the YFV17D yellow fever vaccine. The rearrangement joins TRBV20-1 to TRBJ2-1; D is unresolved. The source material was PBMCs, sampled on the day of the yellow fever booster vaccination. The CDR3 DNA is TGCAGTGCTACCTCTACCAGCCCGCATGAGCAGTTCTTC. This sequence encodes CSATSTSPHEQFF.